A single sample gave rise to the 9 T cell receptor beta chains below, sequenced in a study of monozygotic twins with inflammatory bowel disease. TCRdb re-called the 5' RACE reads and shows each CDR3 protein once, DNA omitted. The specimen's table records 150,000 to 200,000 distinct CDR3 sequences. Input material: blood. Receptors originate from a human donor with ulcerative colitis or Crohn's disease, or a healthy co-twin of an affected twin (not recorded which).

The genes are TRBV2 and TRBJ2-3; TCRdb's assignment of TRBD1 cannot be checked, as there is no DNA. The CDR3 is 16 amino acids. From germline, CDR1 is SNHLY and CDR2 FYNNEI. CDR3 sequence: CASSEDFGQGADTQYF. Using reference TRBV2 and TRBJ2-3 for the parts outside the CDR3, the full variable domain is EPEVTQTPSHQVTQMGQEVILRCVPISNHLYFYWYRQILGQKVEFLVSFYNNEISEKSEIFDDQFSVERPDGSNFTLKIRSTKLEDSAMYFCASSEDFGQGADTQYFGPGTRLTVL.

The chain carries TRBV20-1 and TRBJ2-2; TCRdb picks TRBD2, but there is no DNA to check that call. CDR1 DFQATT and CDR2 SNEGSKA come from the germline V gene (reference sequence). The CDR3 is 15 amino acids. CDR3 loop: CSARRGGRRTGELFF.

The rearrangement uses TRBV30 and TRBJ2-3. CDR3 length: 13 amino acids. Germline V gene sequence: CDR1 GTSNPN, CDR2 SVGIG (reference sequence). CDR3: CAWSDKYTDTQYF.

V gene TRBV5-1 combines with J gene TRBJ1-2; TCRdb calls TRBD1, which cannot be checked without DNA. The CDR3 extends over 18 amino acids. The germline CDR1 and CDR2 sequences are SGHRS and YFSETQ. The CDR3 protein is CASSLEGGGAGANYGYTF.

This sequence joins TRBV12-3 or TRBV12-4 and TRBJ2-3; the D gene TCRdb calls, TRBD2, cannot be checked with no DNA. This CDR3 comprises 20 residues. The CDR3 sequence: CASSPPLAGVTSFSTDTQYF.

The chain employs TRBV28 and TRBJ1-2; checking the TCRdb D call of TRBD1 is not possible without DNA. This CDR3 contains 12 residues. Germline V lookup: CDR1 MDHEN, CDR2 SYDVKM. The CDR3 reads CACLGQIYGYTF.

The rearrangement joins TRBV5-5 to TRBJ2-7; without DNA, the TCRdb call of TRBD2 cannot be checked. The CDR3 runs 15 residues. The germline V gene encodes CDR1 SGHKS and CDR2 YYEKEE (reference sequence). The CDR3 is CASSLAGGPSYEQYF. The variable domain in full, completed from reference TRBV5-5 and TRBJ2-7, reads DAGVTQSPTHLIKTRGQQVTLRCSPISGHKSVSWYQQVLGQGPQFIFQYYEKEERGRGNFPDRFSARQFPNYSSELNVNALLLGDSALYLCASSLAGGPSYEQYFGPGTRLTVT.

The chain carries TRBV19 and TRBJ2-6; without DNA, the TCRdb call of TRBD1 cannot be checked. CDR3 length: 14 amino acids. Germline CDR1 LNHDA, CDR2 SQIVND (reference sequence). This CDR3 is CASGAKLVANVLTF.

The V call is TRBV20-1, the J call TRBJ1-2; TCRdb reports TRBD1, a call that lacks DNA to check it against. Germline assignment: CDR1 DFQATT and CDR2 SNEGSKA (reference sequence). This CDR3 contains 15 residues. CDR3: CRAPDRATSNYGYTF.